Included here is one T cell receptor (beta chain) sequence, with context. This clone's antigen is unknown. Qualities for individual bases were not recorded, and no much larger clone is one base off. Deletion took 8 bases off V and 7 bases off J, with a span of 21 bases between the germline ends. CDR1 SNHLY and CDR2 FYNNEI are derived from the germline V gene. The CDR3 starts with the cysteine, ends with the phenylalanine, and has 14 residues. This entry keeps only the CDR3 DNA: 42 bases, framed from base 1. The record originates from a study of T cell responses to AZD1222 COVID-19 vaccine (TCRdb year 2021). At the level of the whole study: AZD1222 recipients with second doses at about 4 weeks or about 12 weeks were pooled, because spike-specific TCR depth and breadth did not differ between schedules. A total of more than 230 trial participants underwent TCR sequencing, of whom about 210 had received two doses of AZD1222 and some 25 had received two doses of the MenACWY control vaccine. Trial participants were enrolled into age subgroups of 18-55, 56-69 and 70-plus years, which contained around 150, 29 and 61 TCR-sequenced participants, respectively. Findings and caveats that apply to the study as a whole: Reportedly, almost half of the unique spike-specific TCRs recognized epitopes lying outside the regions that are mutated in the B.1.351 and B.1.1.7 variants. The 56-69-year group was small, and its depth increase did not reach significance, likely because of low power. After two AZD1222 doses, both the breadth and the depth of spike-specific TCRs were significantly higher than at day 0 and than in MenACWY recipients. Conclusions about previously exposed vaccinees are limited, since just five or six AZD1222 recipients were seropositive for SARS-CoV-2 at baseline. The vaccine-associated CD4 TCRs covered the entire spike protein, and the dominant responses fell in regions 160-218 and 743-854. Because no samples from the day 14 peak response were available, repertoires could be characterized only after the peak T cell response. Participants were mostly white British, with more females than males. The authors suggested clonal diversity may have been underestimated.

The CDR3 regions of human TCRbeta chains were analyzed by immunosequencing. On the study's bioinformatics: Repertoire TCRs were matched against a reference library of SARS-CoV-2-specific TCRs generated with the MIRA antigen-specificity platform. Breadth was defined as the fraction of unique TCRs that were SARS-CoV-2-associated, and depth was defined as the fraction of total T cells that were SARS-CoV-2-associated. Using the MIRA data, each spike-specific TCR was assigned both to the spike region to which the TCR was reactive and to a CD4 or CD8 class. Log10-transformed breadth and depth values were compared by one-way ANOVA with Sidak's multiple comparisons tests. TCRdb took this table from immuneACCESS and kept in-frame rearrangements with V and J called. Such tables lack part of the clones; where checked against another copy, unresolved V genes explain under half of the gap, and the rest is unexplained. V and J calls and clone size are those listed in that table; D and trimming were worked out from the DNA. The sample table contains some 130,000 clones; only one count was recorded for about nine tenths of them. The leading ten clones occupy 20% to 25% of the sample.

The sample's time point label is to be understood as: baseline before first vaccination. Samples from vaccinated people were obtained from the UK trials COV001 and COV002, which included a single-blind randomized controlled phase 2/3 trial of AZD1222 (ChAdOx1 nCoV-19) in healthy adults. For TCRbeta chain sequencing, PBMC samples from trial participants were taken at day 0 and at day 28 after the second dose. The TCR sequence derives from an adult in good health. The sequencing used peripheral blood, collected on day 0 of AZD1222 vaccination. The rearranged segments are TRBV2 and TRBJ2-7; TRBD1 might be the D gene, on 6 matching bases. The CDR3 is CASRRDITLGEQYF. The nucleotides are TGTGCCAGCCGCCGGGACATCACCCTGGGTGAGCAGTACTTC.